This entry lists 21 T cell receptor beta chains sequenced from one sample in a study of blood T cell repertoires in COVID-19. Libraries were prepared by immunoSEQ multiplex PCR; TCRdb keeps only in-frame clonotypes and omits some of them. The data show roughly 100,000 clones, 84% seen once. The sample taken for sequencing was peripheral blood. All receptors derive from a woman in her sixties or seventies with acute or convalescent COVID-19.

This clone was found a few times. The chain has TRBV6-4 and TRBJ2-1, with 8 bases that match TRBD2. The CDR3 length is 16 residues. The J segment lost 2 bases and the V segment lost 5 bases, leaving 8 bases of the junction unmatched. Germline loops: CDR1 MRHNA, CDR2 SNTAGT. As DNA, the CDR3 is TGTGCCAGCAGTAGCGAAGCGGGAGAGGCCTACAATGAGCAGTTCTTC. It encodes CASSSEAGEAYNEQFF.

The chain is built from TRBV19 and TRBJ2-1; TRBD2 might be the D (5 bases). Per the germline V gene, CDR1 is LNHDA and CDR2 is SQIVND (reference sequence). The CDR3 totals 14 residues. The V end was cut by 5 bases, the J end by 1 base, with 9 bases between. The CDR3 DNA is TGTGCCAGTAGTGACGGGGAATCCTACAATGAGCAGTTCTTC. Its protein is CASSDGESYNEQFF.

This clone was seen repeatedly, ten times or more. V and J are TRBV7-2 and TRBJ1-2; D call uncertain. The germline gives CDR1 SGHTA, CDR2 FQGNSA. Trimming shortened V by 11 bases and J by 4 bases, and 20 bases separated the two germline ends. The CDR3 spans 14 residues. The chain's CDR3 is CASKTAGFVYGYTF. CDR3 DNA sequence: TGTGCCTCAAAAACCGCAGGTTTTGTCTATGGCTACACCTTC.

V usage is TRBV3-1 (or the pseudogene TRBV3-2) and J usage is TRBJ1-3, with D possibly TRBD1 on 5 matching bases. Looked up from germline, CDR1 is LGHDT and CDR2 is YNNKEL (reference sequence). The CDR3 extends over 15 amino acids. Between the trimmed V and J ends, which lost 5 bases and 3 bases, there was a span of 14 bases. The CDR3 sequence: CASSFRGRVGNTIYF. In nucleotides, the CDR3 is TGTGCCAGCAGCTTTAGAGGCAGGGTTGGAAACACCATATATTTT.

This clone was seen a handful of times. DNA of the CDR3: TGTGCCAGCAGCGGGCGCACGGCTGAAATCTCTGGAAACACCATATATTTT. Residues: CASSGRTAEISGNTIYF. The chain uses TRBV7-9 and TRBJ1-3, with D uncertain. This CDR3 is built from 17 residues. Trimming shortened V by 5 bases and J by 0 bases, and 17 bases separated the two germline ends. Germline CDR1 reads SEHNR; CDR2 reads FQNEAQ (reference sequence).

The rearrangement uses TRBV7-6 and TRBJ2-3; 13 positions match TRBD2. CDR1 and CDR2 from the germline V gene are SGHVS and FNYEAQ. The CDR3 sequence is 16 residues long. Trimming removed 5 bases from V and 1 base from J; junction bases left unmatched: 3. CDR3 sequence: CASSAGLAGGTDTQYF. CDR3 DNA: TGTGCCAGCAGCGCTGGACTAGCGGGGGGCACAGATACGCAGTATTTT.

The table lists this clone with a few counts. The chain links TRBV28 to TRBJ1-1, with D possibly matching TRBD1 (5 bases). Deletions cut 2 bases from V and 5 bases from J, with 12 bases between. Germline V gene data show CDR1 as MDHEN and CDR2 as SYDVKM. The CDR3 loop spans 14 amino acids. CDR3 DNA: TGTGCCAGCAGTTTACCAGGGTATGGGACTGAAGCTTTCTTT. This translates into CASSLPGYGTEAFF. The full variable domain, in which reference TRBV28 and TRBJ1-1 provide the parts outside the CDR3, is DVKVTQSSRYLVKRTGEKVFLECVQDMDHENMFWYRQDPGLGLRLIYFSYDVKMKEKGDIPEGYSVSREKKERFSLILESASTNQTSMYLCASSLPGYGTEAFFGQGTRLTVV.

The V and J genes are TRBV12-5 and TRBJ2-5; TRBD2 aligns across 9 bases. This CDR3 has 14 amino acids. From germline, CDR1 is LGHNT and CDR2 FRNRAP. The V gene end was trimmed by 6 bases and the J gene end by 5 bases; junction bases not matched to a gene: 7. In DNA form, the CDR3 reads TGTGCTAGTGGCCGGACTAGCGAGGGGGAGACCCAGTACTTC. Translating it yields CASGRTSEGETQYF.

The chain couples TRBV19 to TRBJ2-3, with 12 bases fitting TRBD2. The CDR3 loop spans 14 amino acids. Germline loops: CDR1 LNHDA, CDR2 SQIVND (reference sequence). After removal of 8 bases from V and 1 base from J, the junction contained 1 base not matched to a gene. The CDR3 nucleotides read TGTGCCAGTCGACTAGCGGGAGGCACAGATACGCAGTATTTT. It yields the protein CASRLAGGTDTQYF.

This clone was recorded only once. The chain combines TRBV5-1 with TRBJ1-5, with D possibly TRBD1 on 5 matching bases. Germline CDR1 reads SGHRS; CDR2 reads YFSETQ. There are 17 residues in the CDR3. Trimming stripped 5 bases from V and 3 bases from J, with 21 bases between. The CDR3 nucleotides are TGCGCCAGCAGGCCCTCGCCGACAGCGCTCACCAATCAGCCCCAGCATTTT. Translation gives CASRPSPTALTNQPQHF.

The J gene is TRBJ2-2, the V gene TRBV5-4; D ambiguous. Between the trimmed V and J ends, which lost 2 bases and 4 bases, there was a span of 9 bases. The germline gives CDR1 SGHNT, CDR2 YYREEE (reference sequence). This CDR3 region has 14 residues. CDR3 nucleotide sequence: TGTGCCAGCAGCTTCATGGCTAGCACCGGGGAGCTGTTTTTT. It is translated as CASSFMASTGELFF.

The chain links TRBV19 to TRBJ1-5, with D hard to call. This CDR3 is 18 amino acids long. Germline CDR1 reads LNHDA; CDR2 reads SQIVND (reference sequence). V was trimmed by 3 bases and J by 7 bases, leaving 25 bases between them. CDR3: CASSISSRRENLGQPQHF. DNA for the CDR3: TGTGCCAGTAGTATCTCTTCTCGGAGGGAGAACCTCGGACAGCCCCAGCATTTT. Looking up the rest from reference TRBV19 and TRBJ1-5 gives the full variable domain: DGGITQSPKYLFRKEGQNVTLSCEQNLNHDAMYWYRQDPGQGLRLIYYSQIVNDFQKGDIAEGYSVSREKKESFPLTVTSAQKNPTAFYLCASSISSRRENLGQPQHFGDGTRLSIL.

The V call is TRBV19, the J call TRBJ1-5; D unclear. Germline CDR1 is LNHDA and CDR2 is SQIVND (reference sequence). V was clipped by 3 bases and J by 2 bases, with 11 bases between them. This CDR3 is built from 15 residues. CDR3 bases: TGTGCCAGTAGTATTCGGGTATCCCGCAATCAGCCCCAGCATTTT. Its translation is CASSIRVSRNQPQHF.

CDR3 nucleotides: TGTGCCATCAGGAGCACAGGGGATAGCTCCTACGAGCAGTACTTC. Encoded protein: CAIRSTGDSSYEQYF. This rearrangement joins TRBV10-3 to TRBJ2-7; 7 positions match TRBD1. This CDR3 has 15 residues. Trimming took 6 bases from V and 0 from J; bases not matched to a gene: 8. Germline assignment: CDR1 ENHRY and CDR2 SYGVKD.

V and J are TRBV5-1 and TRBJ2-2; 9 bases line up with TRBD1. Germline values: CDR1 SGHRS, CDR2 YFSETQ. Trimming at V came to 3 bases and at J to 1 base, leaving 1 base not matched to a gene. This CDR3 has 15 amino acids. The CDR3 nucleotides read TGCGCCAGCAGCTGGGGACAGGGGAACACCGGGGAGCTGTTTTTT. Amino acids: CASSWGQGNTGELFF. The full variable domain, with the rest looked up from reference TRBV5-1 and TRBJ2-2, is KAGVTQTPRYLIKTRGQQVTLSCSPISGHRSVSWYQQTPGQGLQFLFEYFSETQRNKGNFPGRFSGRQFSNSRSEMNVSTLELGDSALYLCASSWGQGNTGELFFGEGSRLTVL.

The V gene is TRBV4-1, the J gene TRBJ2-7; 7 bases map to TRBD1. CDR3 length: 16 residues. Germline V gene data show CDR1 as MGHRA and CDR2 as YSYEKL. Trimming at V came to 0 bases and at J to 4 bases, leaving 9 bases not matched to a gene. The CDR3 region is CASSQDSGQAGYEQYF. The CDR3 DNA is TGCGCCAGCAGCCAAGATTCAGGACAGGCAGGATACGAGCAGTACTTC.

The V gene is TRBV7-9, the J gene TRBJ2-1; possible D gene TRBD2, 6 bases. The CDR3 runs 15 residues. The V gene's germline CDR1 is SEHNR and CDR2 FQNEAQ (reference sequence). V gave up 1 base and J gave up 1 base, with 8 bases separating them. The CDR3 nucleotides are TGTGCCAGCAGCTTAGGGAGGGGTTCCTACAATGAGCAGTTCTTC. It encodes CASSLGRGSYNEQFF.

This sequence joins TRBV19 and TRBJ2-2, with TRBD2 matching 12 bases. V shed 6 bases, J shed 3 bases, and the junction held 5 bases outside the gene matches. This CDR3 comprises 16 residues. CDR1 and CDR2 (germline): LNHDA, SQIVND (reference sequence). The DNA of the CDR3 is TGTGCCAGTAGGACTAGCGGGAGTCGGGACACCGGGGAGCTGTTTTTT. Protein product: CASRTSGSRDTGELFF. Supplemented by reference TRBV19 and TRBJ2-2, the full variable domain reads DGGITQSPKYLFRKEGQNVTLSCEQNLNHDAMYWYRQDPGQGLRLIYYSQIVNDFQKGDIAEGYSVSREKKESFPLTVTSAQKNPTAFYLCASRTSGSRDTGELFFGEGSRLTVL.

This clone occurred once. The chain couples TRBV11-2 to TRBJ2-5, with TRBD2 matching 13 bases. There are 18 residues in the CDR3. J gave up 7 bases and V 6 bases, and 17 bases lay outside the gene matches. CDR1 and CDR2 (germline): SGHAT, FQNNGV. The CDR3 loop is CASRHFGLAGVRAGTQYF. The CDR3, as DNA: TGTGCCAGCAGGCATTTCGGACTAGCGGGAGTCCGGGCGGGGACCCAGTACTTC.

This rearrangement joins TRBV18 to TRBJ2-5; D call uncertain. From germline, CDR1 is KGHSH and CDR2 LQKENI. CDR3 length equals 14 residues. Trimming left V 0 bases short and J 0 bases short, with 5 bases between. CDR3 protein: CASSPPNNQETQYF. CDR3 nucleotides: TGTGCCAGCTCACCACCGAACAACCAAGAGACCCAGTACTTC.

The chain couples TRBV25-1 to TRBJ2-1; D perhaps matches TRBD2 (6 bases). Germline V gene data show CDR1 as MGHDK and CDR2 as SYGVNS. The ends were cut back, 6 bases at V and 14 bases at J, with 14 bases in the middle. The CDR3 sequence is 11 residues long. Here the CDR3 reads CASSLGLREFF. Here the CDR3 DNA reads TGTGCCAGCAGCCTCGGACTACGTGAGTTCTTC.